The 24 T cell receptor beta chains below all came from one sample that was sequenced in a study of response to subunit inactivated influenza vaccine (dated by TCRdb to the late 2010s). Library creation used RT-PCR. Sequencer: Illumina HiSeq 2500. Starting from the raw public reads, TCRdb applied fastp trimming at Q25, assembled clones with MiXCR and retained in-frame beta chains. Here each entry gathers all rows of one CDR3 protein and keeps the most common genes and DNA. This sample lists under 950,000 distinct CDR3 sequences; less than 25% were detected once. Clones ranked in the top ten supply about 10% of the sample. Sequenced material: PBMCs from blood, taken around 5 days after vaccination. The receptor source for this set is a man in his fifties who received an inactivated influenza vaccine. Donor details come from another sample of the same person, matched by shared clones.

The chain employs TRBV20-1 and TRBJ2-1, with D perhaps TRBD1 or TRBD2 (5 bases each). Germline CDR1 is DFQATT and CDR2 is SNEGSKA (reference sequence). The germline V and J ends were trimmed by 6 bases and 2 bases, with 11 bases remaining between them. The CDR3 totals 13 residues. DNA of the CDR3: TGCAGTGCCCCGGGACCAGCCTACAATGAGCAGTTCTTC. Translated: CSAPGPAYNEQFF.

The chain carries TRBV5-1 and TRBJ2-3; 8 nucleotides align to TRBD1. The V and J ends lost 4 bases and 0 bases, in that order; junction bases with no gene match: 4. The CDR3 totals 15 residues. The germline V gene has CDR1 SGHRS and CDR2 YFSETQ. The CDR3 sequence is CASSPRGHSTDTQYF. CDR3 in DNA: TGCGCCAGCAGCCCCAGGGGGCATAGCACAGATACGCAGTATTTT.

The chain uses TRBV20-1 and TRBJ2-7, with D unresolved. The CDR3 covers 15 residues. The V gene lost 0 bases and the J gene lost 3 bases, with 15 bases spanning the gap. From germline, CDR1 is DFQATT and CDR2 SNEGSKA (reference sequence). CDR3 loop: CSARDIKKGNYEQYF. The CDR3 DNA sequence: TGCAGTGCTAGAGATATCAAAAAAGGGAACTACGAGCAGTACTTC.

The genes are TRBV4-3 and TRBJ1-1; no definite D call. Looked up from germline, CDR1 is LGHNA and CDR2 is YSLEER. The V and J ends lost 0 bases and 5 bases respectively, with 19 bases between them. The CDR3 spans 17 residues. CDR3 region: CASSQDRQGSVGTEAFF. The DNA for the CDR3 is TGCGCCAGCAGCCAAGATCGGCAAGGGTCAGTAGGGACTGAAGCTTTCTTT.

The chain couples TRBV4-1 to TRBJ2-1; maybe TRBD2 (6 bases). From germline, CDR1 is MGHRA and CDR2 YSYEKL. V lost 0 bases to trimming and J lost 9 bases, with 9 bases between them. The length of the CDR3 is 13 residues. The CDR3 DNA reads TGCGCCAGCAGCCAAGAAGGGAGGTTTGAGCAGTTCTTC. It encodes CASSQEGRFEQFF.

V gene TRBV6-2 or TRBV6-3 combines with J gene TRBJ1-6; D perhaps matches TRBD1 (5 bases). The germline V and J ends were trimmed by 6 bases and 6 bases, with 12 bases remaining between them. The CDR3 covers 14 residues. CDR1 is MNHEY and CDR2 is SVGEGT in the germline V gene. Here the CDR3 DNA reads TGTGCCAGCAGCCGGACATCTTTTAATTCACCCCTCCACTTT. This translates into CASSRTSFNSPLHF.

This chain connects TRBV20-1 to TRBJ2-1; D is undetermined. The length of the CDR3 is 11 residues. V dropped 6 bases and J dropped 4 bases, with 7 bases sitting between them. CDR1 is DFQATT, CDR2 SNEGSKA, per germline (reference sequence). CDR3 in amino acids: CSALNYNEQFF. The CDR3 bases are TGCAGTGCCCTTAATTACAATGAGCAGTTCTTC.

This clonotype was seen a few times. The rearrangement uses TRBV28 and TRBJ1-5; tentatively, D is TRBD1 (6 bases). Trimming pared 8 bases from V and 2 bases from J, leaving 22 bases between. Germline V lookup: CDR1 MDHEN, CDR2 SYDVKM. This CDR3 comprises 17 residues. DNA of the CDR3: TGTGCCAGCCGACCTCAGGGGTGGGGCGGTGGCAATCAGCCCCAGCATTTT. Translation: CASRPQGWGGGNQPQHF.

This clonotype was observed a few times. The chain employs TRBV20-1 and TRBJ2-1; TRBD2 aligns across 8 bases. CDR3 length equals 17 residues. The germline V gene has CDR1 DFQATT and CDR2 SNEGSKA (reference sequence). Unmatched junction bases numbered 11, after V lost 0 bases and J lost 4 bases. CDR3 region: CSARDLLGTRLYNEQFF. Written as DNA, the CDR3 is TGCAGTGCTAGAGATCTACTCGGGACTAGGTTATACAATGAGCAGTTCTTC.

A few counts support this clonotype. V usage is TRBV5-1 and J usage is TRBJ2-2, with D possibly called TRBD1 or TRBD2 (5 bases each). The CDR3 is 14 residues long. V gave up 4 bases and J gave up 7 bases, with 14 bases separating them. The germline CDR1 and CDR2 sequences are SGHRS and YFSETQ. For the CDR3, the DNA is TGCGCCAGCAGCCTCCGGGACGCCTTCGGGGAGCTGTTTTTT. Translated: CASSLRDAFGELFF.

The rearrangement uses TRBV29-1 and TRBJ2-5, with 11 nucleotides matching TRBD2. Germline V gives CDR1 SQVTM, CDR2 ANQGSEA. Trimming removed 4 bases from V and 3 bases from J; junction bases left unmatched: 4. The CDR3 consists of 14 residues. The CDR3 is CSVVKLAGEETQYF. CDR3 in DNA: TGCAGCGTTGTAAAACTAGCGGGAGAAGAGACCCAGTACTTC.

This clonotype has more than one count but fewer than ten. The rearrangement uses TRBV20-1 and TRBJ2-1; D might be TRBD2 (6 bases). This CDR3 has 13 residues. V lost 3 bases to trimming and J lost 8 bases, with 14 bases between them. Germline values: CDR1 DFQATT, CDR2 SNEGSKA (reference sequence). CDR3 loop: CSASAGLGDEQFF. In DNA form, the CDR3 reads TGCAGTGCTAGTGCGGGGCTCGGCGATGAGCAGTTCTTC.

J is TRBJ2-5 and V is TRBV11-2; 7 positions match TRBD2. V was clipped by 4 bases and J by 2 bases; unmatched bases: 7. This CDR3 region has 15 residues. Per the germline V gene, CDR1 is SGHAT and CDR2 is FQNNGV. The CDR3 reads CASSSPLGLQETQYF. The CDR3 DNA follows: TGTGCCAGCAGCTCCCCCTTGGGACTACAAGAGACCCAGTACTTC.

The gene calls are TRBV5-1 and TRBJ2-1; 7 nucleotides line up with TRBD2. This CDR3 is built from 14 residues. Germline lookup yields CDR1 SGHRS and CDR2 YFSETQ. V dropped 1 base and J dropped 8; count of bases not matched to a gene: 6. The CDR3 sequence is CASSLWGGVHEQFF. CDR3 in DNA: TGCGCCAGCAGCTTGTGGGGAGGGGTCCATGAGCAGTTCTTC. The full variable domain, completed using reference TRBV5-1 and TRBJ2-1, is KAGVTQTPRYLIKTRGQQVTLSCSPISGHRSVSWYQQTPGQGLQFLFEYFSETQRNKGNFPGRFSGRQFSNSRSEMNVSTLELGDSALYLCASSLWGGVHEQFFGPGTRLTVL.

The chain joins TRBV12-3 or TRBV12-4 to TRBJ2-3; maybe TRBD2 (5 bases). With 6 bases removed from V and 8 bases from J, the gap between germline ends came to 15 bases. CDR3 size: 13 residues. CDR3 sequence: CASSSRTPPTQYF. Written as DNA, the CDR3 is TGTGCCAGCAGCTCAAGGACTCCCCCTACGCAGTATTTT.

This clonotype was picked up a small number of times. This rearrangement joins TRBV20-1 to TRBJ2-7; 9 bases match TRBD2. From germline, CDR1 is DFQATT and CDR2 SNEGSKA (reference sequence). The CDR3 sequence is 15 residues long. The V and J ends lost 2 bases and 4 bases, in that order; junction bases with no gene match: 9. The DNA for the CDR3 is TGCAGTGCTAGAACAAGCGGGGGGCCCTGGTACGAGCAGTACTTC. Protein product: CSARTSGGPWYEQYF.

The table lists this clonotype with many counts. The rearrangement links TRBV6-2 or TRBV6-3 to TRBJ2-3; the D is unclear. The germline CDR1 and CDR2 sequences are MNHEY and SVGEGT. V lost 0 bases and J lost 6, with 10 bases in between. The CDR3 runs to 14 residues. The DNA of the CDR3 is TGTGCCAGCAGTTACTCGGGTACTTCCGATACGCAGTATTTT. Protein sequence: CASSYSGTSDTQYF.

The rearrangement uses TRBV6-1 and TRBJ2-5, with TRBD2 identical over 8 bases. Per germline, CDR1 MNHNS and CDR2 SASEGT. With V trimmed by 6 bases and J by 5 bases, 8 bases remained unmatched. The CDR3 extends over 14 amino acids. The CDR3 DNA reads as TGTGCCAGCAGCCGGTATAGCGGGGAGGAGACCCAGTACTTC. This sequence encodes CASSRYSGEETQYF.

This clonotype was seen only a few times. J is TRBJ2-1 and V is TRBV28, with 8 bases matching TRBD2. CDR3 size: 15 residues. CDR1 and CDR2 (germline): MDHEN, SYDVKM. V dropped 10 bases and J dropped 3; count of bases not matched to a gene: 11. The CDR3 loop is CATYKRGGNYNEQFF. Written as DNA, the CDR3 is TGTGCCACCTATAAACGGGGGGGGAACTACAATGAGCAGTTCTTC. The entire variable domain, with the rest obtained from reference TRBV28 and TRBJ2-1, is as follows: DVKVTQSSRYLVKRTGEKVFLECVQDMDHENMFWYRQDPGLGLRLIYFSYDVKMKEKGDIPEGYSVSREKKERFSLILESASTNQTSMYLCATYKRGGNYNEQFFGPGTRLTVL.

The chain links TRBV19 to TRBJ1-5, with TRBD1 matching over 9 bases. The CDR3 runs 17 residues. Germline V gives CDR1 LNHDA, CDR2 SQIVND (reference sequence). The V gene end was trimmed by 5 bases and the J gene end by 6 bases; junction bases not matched to a gene: 14. Written as DNA, the CDR3 is TGTGCCAGTAGTGACTATCTACAGACAGGGGGAAGTCAGCCCCAGCATTTT. Translation: CASSDYLQTGGSQPQHF.

This clonotype was seen a few times. The chain recombines TRBV20-1 with TRBJ1-1, with D perhaps TRBD1 (6 bases). This CDR3 contains 14 residues. Germline lookup yields CDR1 DFQATT and CDR2 SNEGSKA (reference sequence). Trimming took 1 base from V and 5 from J, leaving 14 bases between them. The CDR3 is CSARVAGARTEAFF. CDR3 nucleotide sequence: TGCAGTGCTAGAGTAGCGGGGGCGAGGACTGAAGCTTTCTTT.

The genes are TRBV11-2 and TRBJ2-1; D is unresolved. Germline values: CDR1 SGHAT, CDR2 FQNNGV. V was pared by 4 bases and J by 8 bases, with 12 bases between. The CDR3 covers 13 residues. The CDR3 is CASSWDGWDEQFF. The CDR3 DNA is TGTGCCAGCAGCTGGGATGGATGGGATGAGCAGTTCTTC.

This clonotype showed up just a few times. The rearrangement joins TRBV29-1 to TRBJ1-2, with TRBD1 identical over 7 bases. The V segment lost 5 bases and the J segment 12 bases; nucleotides outside the gene matches: 15. The CDR3 extends over 13 amino acids. Germline assignment: CDR1 SQVTM and CDR2 ANQGSEA. The CDR3 loop is CSVPSTGFFRDTF. The CDR3 nucleotides read TGCAGCGTTCCTTCGACAGGGTTTTTTAGAGACACCTTC.

This chain uses TRBV6-1 with TRBJ2-5; TRBD2 aligns across 12 bases. This CDR3 spans 16 amino acids. V trimming: 3 bases; J trimming: 7 bases; junction bases outside the gene matches: 9. The germline V gene encodes CDR1 MNHNS and CDR2 SASEGT. The DNA of the CDR3 is TGTGCCAGCAGTGAGACTAGCGGGAGTTCCCCACCGACCCAGTACTTC. Translating gives CASSETSGSSPPTQYF.